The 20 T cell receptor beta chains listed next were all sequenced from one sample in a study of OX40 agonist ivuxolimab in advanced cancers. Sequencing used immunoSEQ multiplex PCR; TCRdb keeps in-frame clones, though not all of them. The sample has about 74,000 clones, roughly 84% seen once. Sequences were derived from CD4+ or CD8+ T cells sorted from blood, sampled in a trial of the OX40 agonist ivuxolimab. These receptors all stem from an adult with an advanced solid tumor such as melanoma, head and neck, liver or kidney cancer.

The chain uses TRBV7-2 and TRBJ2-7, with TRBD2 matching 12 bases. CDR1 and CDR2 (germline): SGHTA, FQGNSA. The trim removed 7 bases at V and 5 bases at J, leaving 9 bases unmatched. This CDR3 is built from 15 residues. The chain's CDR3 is CASTLTTSGSHEQYF. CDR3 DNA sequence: TGTGCCAGCACCCTAACGACTAGCGGGAGCCACGAGCAGTACTTC.

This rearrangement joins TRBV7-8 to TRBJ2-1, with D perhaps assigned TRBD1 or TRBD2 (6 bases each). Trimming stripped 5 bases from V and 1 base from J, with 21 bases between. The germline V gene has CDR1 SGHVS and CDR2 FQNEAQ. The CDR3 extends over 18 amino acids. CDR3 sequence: CASSTPEGGGGSYNEQFF. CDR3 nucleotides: TGTGCCAGCAGCACCCCGGAGGGTGGGGGCGGGTCCTACAATGAGCAGTTCTTC. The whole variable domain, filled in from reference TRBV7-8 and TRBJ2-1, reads GAGVSQSPRYKVAKRGQDVALRCDPISGHVSLFWYQQALGQGPEFLTYFQNEAQLDKSGLPSDRFFAERPEGSVSTLKIQRTQQEDSAVYLCASSTPEGGGGSYNEQFFGPGTRLTVL.

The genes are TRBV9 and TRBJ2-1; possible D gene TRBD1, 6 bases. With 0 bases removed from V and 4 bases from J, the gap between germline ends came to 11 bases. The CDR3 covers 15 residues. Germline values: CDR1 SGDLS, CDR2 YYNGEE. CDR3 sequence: CASSVVGGGYNEQFF. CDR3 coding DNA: TGTGCCAGCAGCGTAGTAGGGGGTGGATACAATGAGCAGTTCTTC.

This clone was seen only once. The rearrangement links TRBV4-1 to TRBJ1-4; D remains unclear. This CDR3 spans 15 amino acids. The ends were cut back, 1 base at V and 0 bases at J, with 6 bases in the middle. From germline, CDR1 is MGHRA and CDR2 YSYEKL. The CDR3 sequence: CASSQVVATNEKLFF. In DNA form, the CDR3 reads TGCGCCAGCAGCCAAGTCGTCGCAACTAATGAAAAACTGTTTTTT.

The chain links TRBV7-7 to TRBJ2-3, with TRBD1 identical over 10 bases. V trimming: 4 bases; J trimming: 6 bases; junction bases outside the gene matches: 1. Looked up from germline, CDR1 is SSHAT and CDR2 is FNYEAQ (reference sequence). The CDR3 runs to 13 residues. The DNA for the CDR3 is TGTGCCAGCAGCTCGGACAGGGGGGATACGCAGTATTTT. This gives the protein CASSSDRGDTQYF.

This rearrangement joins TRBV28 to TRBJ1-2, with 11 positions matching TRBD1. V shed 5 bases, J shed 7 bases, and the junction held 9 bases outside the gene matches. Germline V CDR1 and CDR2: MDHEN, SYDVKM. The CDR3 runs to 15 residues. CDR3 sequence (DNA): TGTGCCAGCAGTAGATCTGCCGGGACAGGGGGTGGCTACACCTTC. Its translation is CASSRSAGTGGGYTF.

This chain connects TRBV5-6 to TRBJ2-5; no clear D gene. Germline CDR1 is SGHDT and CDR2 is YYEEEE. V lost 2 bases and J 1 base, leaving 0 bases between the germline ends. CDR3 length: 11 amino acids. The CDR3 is CASSFQETQYF. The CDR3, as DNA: TGTGCCAGCAGCTTCCAAGAGACCCAGTACTTC.

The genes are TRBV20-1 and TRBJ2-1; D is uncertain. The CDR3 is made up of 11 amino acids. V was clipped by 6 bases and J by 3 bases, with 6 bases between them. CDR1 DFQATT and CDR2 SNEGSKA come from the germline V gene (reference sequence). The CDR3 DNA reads TGCAGTGCCCCGCGCTACAATGAGCAGTTCTTC. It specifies CSAPRYNEQFF.

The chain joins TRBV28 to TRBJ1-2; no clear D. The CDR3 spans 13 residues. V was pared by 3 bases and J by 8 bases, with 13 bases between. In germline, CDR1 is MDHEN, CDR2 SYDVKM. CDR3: CASSFNPRGGYTF. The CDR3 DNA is TGTGCCAGCAGTTTTAACCCCAGAGGAGGCTACACCTTC.

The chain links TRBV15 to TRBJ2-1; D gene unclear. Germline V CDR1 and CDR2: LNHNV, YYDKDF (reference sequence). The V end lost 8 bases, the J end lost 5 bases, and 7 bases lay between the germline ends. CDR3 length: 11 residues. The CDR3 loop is CATGLNNEQFF. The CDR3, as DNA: TGTGCCACCGGGCTTAACAATGAGCAGTTCTTC.

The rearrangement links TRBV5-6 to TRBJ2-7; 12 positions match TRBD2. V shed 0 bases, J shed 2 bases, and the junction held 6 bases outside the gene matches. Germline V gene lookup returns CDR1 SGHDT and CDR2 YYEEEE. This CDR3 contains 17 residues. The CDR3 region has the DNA TGTGCCAGCAGCTTGGCCCTAGGACTAGCGGGAACCTACGAGCAGTACTTC. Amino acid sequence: CASSLALGLAGTYEQYF.

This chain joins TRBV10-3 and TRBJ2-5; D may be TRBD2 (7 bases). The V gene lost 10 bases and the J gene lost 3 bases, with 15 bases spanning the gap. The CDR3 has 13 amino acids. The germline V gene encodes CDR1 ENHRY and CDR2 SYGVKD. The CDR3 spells CATQGGVEETQYF. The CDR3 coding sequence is TGTGCCACCCAAGGGGGGGTAGAAGAGACCCAGTACTTC.

The CDR3 sequence: CASSESWESQHF. The CDR3 DNA sequence: TGTGCCAGCAGTGAAAGCTGGGAGTCCCAGCATTTT. V and J are TRBV2 and TRBJ1-5; D call uncertain. This CDR3 is built from 12 residues. V was cut by 2 bases and J by 11 bases, with 10 bases left in between. Per the germline V gene, CDR1 is SNHLY and CDR2 is FYNNEI. Drawing the rest from reference TRBV2 and TRBJ1-5, the complete variable domain is EPEVTQTPSHQVTQMGQEVILRCVPISNHLYFYWYRQILGQKVEFLVSFYNNEISEKSEIFDDQFSVERPDGSNFTLKIRSTKLEDSAMYFCASSESWESQHFGDGTRLSIL.

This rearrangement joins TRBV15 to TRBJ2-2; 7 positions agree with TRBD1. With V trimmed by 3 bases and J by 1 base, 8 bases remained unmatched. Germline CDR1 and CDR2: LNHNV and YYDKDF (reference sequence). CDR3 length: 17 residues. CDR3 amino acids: CATSRENRGLNTGELFF. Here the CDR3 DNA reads TGTGCCACCAGCAGGGAGAACAGGGGCTTGAACACCGGGGAGCTGTTTTTT.

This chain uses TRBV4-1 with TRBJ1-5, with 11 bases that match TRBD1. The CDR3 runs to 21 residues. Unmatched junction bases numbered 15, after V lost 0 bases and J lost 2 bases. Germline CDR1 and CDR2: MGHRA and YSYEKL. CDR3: CASSQELGRTGGNRGNQPQHF. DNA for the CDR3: TGCGCCAGCAGCCAAGAACTCGGTCGGACAGGGGGCAACAGAGGCAATCAGCCCCAGCATTTT.

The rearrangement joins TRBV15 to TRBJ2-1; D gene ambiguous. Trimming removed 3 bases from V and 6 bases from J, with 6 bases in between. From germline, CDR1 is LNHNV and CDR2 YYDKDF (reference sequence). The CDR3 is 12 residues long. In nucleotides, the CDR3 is TGTGCCACCAGCAGGGACCGCAATGAGCAGTTCTTC. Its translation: CATSRDRNEQFF.

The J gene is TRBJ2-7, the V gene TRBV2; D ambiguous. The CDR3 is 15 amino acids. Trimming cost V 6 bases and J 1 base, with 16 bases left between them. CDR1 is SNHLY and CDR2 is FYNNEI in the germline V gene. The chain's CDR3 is CASRDPGRQSYEQYF. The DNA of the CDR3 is TGTGCCAGCAGGGACCCGGGTCGGCAGTCCTACGAGCAGTACTTC.

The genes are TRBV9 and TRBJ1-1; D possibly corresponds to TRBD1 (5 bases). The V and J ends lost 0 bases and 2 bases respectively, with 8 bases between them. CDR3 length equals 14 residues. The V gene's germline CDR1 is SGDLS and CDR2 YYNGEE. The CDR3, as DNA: TGTGCCAGCAGCGTAGCAGGGCGAAACACTGAAGCTTTCTTT. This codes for CASSVAGRNTEAFF.

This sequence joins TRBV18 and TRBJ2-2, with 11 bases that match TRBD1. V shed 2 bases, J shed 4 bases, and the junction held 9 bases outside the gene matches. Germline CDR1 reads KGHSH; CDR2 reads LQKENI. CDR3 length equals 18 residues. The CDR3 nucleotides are TGTGCCAGCTCACCAGAGGCCCCGGGACAGGGGGTCACCGGGGAGCTGTTTTTT. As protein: CASSPEAPGQGVTGELFF.

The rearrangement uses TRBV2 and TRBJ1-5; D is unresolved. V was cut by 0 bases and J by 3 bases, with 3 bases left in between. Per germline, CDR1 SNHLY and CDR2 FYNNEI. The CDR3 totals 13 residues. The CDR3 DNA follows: TGTGCCAGCAGTGAAGCAGCCAATCAGCCCCAGCATTTT. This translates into CASSEAANQPQHF.